This T cell receptor beta chain was obtained from a study of T cell repertoires in cytomegalovirus infection. On this clonotype itself: The antigen is not known.

MiXCR was run by TCRdb on the reads, yielding one entry per CDR3 protein. The sample contains approximately 910,000 distinct CDR3 sequences, about 33% of which appear only once. The TCR originated in a human donor in good health (CMV status not recorded). Some clones in this sample may be carry-over from other donors' samples. The sample in question was cultured CD8+ T cells from PBMCs, obtained from culture after CMV antigen stimulation.

The CDR3 loop is CASSLLADYNEQFF. DNA of the CDR3: TGTGCCAGCAGTCTACTAGCGGACTACAATGAGCAGTTCTTC. The chain uses TRBV6-1 and TRBJ2-1; 8 bases are shared with TRBD2. The CDR3 is 14 amino acids. J lost 3 bases, V lost 5 bases, and 3 bases had no gene match. Looked up from germline, CDR1 is MNHNS and CDR2 is SASEGT.